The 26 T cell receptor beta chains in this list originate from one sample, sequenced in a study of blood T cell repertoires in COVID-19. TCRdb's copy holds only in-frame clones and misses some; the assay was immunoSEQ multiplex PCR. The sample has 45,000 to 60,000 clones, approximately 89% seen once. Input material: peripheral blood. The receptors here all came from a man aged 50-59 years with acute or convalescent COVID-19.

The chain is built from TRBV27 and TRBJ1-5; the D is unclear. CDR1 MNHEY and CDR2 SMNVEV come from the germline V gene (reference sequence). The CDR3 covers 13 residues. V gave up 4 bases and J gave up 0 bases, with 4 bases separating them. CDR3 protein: CASSSYSNQPQHF. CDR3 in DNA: TGTGCCAGCAGTTCGTATAGCAATCAGCCCCAGCATTTT.

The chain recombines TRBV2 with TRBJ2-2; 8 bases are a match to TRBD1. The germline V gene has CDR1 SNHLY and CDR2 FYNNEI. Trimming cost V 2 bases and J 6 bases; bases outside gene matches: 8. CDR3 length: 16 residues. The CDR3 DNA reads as TGTGCCAGCAGTGAATGGCCTGACAGGGGCGCCGGGGAGCTGTTTTTT. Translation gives CASSEWPDRGAGELFF.

CDR3 residues: CASSIGGLSQPQHF. The CDR3 DNA sequence: TGTGCCAGTAGTATAGGGGGGCTGAGTCAGCCCCAGCATTTT. The chain has TRBV19 and TRBJ1-5, with a weak D call TRBD1 (6 bases). Trimming shortened V by 1 base and J by 6 bases, and 10 bases separated the two germline ends. The CDR3 totals 14 residues. Germline lookup yields CDR1 LNHDA and CDR2 SQIVND (reference sequence).

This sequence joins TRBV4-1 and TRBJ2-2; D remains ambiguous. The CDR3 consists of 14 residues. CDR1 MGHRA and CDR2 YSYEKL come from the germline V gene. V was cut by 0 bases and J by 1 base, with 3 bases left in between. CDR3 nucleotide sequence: TGCGCCAGCAGCCAAGACAGGAACACCGGGGAGCTGTTTTTT. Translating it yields CASSQDRNTGELFF.

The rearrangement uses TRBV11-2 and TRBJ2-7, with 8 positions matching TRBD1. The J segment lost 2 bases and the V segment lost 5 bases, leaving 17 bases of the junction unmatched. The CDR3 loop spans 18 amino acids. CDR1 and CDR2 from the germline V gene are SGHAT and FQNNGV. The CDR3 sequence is CASSPSKQGEYPPYEQYF. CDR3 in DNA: TGTGCCAGCAGCCCAAGTAAACAGGGGGAATATCCCCCCTACGAGCAGTACTTC. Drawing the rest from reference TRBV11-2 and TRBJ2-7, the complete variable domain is EAGVAQSPRYKIIEKRQSVAFWCNPISGHATLYWYQQILGQGPKLLIQFQNNGVVDDSQLPKDRFSAERLKGVDSTLKIQPAKLEDSAVYLCASSPSKQGEYPPYEQYFGPGTRLTVT.

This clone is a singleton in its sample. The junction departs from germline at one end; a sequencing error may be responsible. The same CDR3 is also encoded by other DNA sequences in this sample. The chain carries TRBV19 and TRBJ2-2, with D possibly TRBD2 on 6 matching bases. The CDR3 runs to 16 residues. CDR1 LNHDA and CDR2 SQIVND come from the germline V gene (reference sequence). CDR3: CASSIGGEPNTGELFF. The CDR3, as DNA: TGTGCCAGTAGTATCGGAGGGGAGCCGAACACCGGGGAGTTGTTTTTT.

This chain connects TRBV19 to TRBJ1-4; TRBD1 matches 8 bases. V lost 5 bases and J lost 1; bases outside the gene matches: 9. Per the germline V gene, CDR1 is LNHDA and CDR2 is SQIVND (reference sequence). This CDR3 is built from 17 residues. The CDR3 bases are TGTGCCAGTAGTGTACTGACAGGGGTGGAAACTAATGAAAAACTGTTTTTT. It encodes CASSVLTGVETNEKLFF.

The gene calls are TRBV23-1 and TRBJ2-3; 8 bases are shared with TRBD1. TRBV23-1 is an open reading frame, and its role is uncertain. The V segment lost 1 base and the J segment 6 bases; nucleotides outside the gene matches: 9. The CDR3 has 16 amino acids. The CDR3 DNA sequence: TGCGCCAGCAGTCAATGTAACAGGGGGTTAATGGATACGCAGTATTTT. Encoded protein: CASSQCNRGLMDTQYF.

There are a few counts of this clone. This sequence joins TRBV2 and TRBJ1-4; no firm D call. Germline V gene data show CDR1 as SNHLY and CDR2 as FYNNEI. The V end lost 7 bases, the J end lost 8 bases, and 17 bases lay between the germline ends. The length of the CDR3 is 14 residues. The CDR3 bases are TGTGCCAGCATCCGGGTAAAAGCAAAAGAAAAACTGTTTTTT. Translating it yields CASIRVKAKEKLFF. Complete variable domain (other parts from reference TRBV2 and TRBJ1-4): EPEVTQTPSHQVTQMGQEVILRCVPISNHLYFYWYRQILGQKVEFLVSFYNNEISEKSEIFDDQFSVERPDGSNFTLKIRSTKLEDSAMYFCASIRVKAKEKLFFGSGTQLSVL.

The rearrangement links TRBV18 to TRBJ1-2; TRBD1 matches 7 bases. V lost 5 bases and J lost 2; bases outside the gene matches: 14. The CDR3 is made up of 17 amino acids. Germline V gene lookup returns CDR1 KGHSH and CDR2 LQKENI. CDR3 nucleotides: TGTGCCAGCTCAGTTCGACAGGGCCGAGACCTCAACTATGGCTACACCTTC. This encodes CASSVRQGRDLNYGYTF.

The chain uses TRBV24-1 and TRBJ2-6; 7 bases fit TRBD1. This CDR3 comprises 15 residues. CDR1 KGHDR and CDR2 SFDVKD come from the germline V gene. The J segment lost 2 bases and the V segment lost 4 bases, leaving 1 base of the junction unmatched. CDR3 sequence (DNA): TGTGCCACCAGTGAAGGACAGGCTGGGGCCAACGTCCTGACTTTC. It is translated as CATSEGQAGANVLTF.

CDR3 DNA sequence: TGTGCCAGCAGCCCTGGTCAGAGCGCTGAAGCTTTCTTT. Translation gives CASSPGQSAEAFF. This chain connects TRBV7-3 to TRBJ1-1; D unresolved. The germline gives CDR1 SGHTA, CDR2 FQGTGA. Trimming cost V 5 bases and J 6 bases, with 13 bases left between them. The CDR3 loop spans 13 amino acids. Full variable domain (rest looked up from reference TRBV7-3 and TRBJ1-1): GAGVSQTPSNKVTEKGKYVELRCDPISGHTALYWYRQSLGQGPEFLIYFQGTGAADDSGLPNDRFFAVRPEGSVSTLKIQRTERGDSAVYLCASSPGQSAEAFFGQGTRLTVV.

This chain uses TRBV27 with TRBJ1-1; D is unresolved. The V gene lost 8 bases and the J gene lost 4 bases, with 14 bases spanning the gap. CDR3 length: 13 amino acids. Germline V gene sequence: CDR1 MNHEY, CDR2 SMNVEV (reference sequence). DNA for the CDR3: TGTGCCAGCGATTCGTCCGTTAGCACTGAAGCTTTCTTT. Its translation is CASDSSVSTEAFF.

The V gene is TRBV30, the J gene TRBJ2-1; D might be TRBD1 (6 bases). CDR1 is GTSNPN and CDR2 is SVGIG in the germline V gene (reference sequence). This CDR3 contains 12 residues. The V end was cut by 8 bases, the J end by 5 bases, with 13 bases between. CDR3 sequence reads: CALGTTNNEQFF. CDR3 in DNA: TGTGCCCTCGGGACAACTAACAATGAGCAGTTCTTC. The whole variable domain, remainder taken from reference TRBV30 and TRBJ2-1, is SQTIHQWPATLVQPVGSPLSLECTVEGTSNPNLYWYRQAAGRGLQLLFYSVGIGQISSEVPQNLSASRPQDRQFILSSKKLLLSDSGFYLCALGTTNNEQFFGPGTRLTVL.

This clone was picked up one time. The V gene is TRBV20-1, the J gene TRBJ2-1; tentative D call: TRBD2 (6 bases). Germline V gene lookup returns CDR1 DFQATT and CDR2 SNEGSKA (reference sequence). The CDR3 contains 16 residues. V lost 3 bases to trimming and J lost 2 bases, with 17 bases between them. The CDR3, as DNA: TGCAGTGCTAGTTCCCGGGTGCGGGGCCCCTACAATGAGCAGTTCTTC. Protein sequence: CSASSRVRGPYNEQFF.

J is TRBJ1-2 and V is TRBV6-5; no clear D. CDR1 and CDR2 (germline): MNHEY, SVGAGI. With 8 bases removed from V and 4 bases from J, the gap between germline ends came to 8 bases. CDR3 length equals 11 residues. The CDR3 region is CASSVGYGYTF. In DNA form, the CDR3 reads TGTGCCAGCTCGGTCGGCTATGGCTACACCTTC.

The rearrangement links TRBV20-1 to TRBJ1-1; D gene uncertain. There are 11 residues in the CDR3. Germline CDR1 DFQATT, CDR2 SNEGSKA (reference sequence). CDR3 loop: CSVAPNTEAFF. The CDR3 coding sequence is TGCAGCGTGGCACCGAACACTGAAGCTTTCTTT.

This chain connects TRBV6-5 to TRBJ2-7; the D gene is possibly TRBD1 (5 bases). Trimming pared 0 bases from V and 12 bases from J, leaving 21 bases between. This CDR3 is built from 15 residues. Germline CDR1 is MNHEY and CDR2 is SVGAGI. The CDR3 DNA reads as TGTGCCAGCAGTTACTCGTTAGTCTCGGAGCAGGGTTTGTACTTC. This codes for CASSYSLVSEQGLYF.

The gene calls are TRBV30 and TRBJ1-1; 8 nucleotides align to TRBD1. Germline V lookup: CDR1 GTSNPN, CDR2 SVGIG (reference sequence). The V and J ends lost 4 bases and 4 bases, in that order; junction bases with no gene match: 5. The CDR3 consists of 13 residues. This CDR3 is CAWIGQGGTEAFF. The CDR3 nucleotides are TGTGCCTGGATCGGACAGGGAGGCACTGAAGCTTTCTTT.

DNA for the CDR3: TGTGCCAGCAGACCCGGGCCCGGGATCTCTAATGAAAAACTGTTTTTT. It specifies CASRPGPGISNEKLFF. The chain is built from TRBV2 and TRBJ1-4; no clear D. Germline V gene data show CDR1 as SNHLY and CDR2 as FYNNEI. This CDR3 comprises 16 residues. V was clipped by 6 bases and J by 3 bases, with 17 bases between them.

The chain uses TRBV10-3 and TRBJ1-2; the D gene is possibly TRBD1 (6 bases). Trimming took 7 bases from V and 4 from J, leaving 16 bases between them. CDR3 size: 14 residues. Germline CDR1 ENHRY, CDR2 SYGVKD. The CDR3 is CAITHRDSSYGYTF. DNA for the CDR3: TGTGCCATCACACACAGGGATTCGAGCTATGGCTACACCTTC.

This CDR3 is CASMGLFGTGNTVTEAFF. The CDR3 bases are TGTGCCAGTATGGGTCTCTTTGGGACAGGGAACACTGTCACTGAAGCTTTCTTT. The chain couples TRBV19 to TRBJ1-1, with 9 nucleotides matching TRBD1. Trimming at V came to 7 bases and at J to 4 bases, leaving 19 bases not matched to a gene. The CDR3 has 18 residues. Germline CDR1 reads LNHDA; CDR2 reads SQIVND (reference sequence).

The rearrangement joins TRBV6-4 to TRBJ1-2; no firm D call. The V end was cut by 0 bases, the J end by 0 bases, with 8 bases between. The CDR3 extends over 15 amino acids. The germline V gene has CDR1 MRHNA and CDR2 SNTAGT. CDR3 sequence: CASSDSTVPNYGYTF. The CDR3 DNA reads TGTGCCAGCAGTGACTCTACAGTACCTAACTATGGCTACACCTTC.

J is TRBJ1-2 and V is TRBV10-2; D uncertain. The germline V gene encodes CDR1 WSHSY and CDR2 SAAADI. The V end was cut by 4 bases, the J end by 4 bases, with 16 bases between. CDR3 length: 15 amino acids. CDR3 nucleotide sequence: TGCGCCAGCAGTGCCGACATCAACAACTTCTATGGCTACACCTTC. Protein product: CASSADINNFYGYTF.

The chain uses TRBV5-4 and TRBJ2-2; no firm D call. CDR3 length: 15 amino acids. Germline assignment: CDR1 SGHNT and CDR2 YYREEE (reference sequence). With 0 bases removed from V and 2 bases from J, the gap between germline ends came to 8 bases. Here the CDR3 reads CASSLDARNTGELFF. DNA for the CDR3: TGTGCCAGCAGCTTGGACGCTAGAAACACCGGGGAGCTGTTTTTT.

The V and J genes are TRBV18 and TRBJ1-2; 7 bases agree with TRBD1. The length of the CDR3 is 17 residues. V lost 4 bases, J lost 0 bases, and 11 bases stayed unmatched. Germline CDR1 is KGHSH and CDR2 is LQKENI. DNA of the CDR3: TGTGCCAGCTCACTATCGACAGGGTCCGGTGCTAACTATGGCTACACCTTC. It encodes CASSLSTGSGANYGYTF.